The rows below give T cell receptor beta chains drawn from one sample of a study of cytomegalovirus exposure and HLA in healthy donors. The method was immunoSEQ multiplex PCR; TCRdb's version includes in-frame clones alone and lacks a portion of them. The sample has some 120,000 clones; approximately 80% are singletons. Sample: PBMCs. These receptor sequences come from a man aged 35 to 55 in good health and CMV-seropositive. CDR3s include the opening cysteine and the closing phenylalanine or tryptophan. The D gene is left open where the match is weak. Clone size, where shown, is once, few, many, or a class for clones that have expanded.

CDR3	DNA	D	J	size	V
CASRLADGLQETQYF	TGTGCCAGCAGACTAGCCGACGGGCTTCAGGAGACCCAGTACTTC	-	TRBJ2-5	-	TRBV11-2
CASSSQGNGQPQHF	TGTGCCAGCAGTTCTCAGGGGAATGGTCAGCCCCAGCATTTT	-	TRBJ1-5	-	TRBV6-1
CASIPPGQDYEQYF	TGTGCCAGCATTCCTCCGGGACAGGACTACGAGCAGTACTTC	TRBD1	TRBJ2-7	-	TRBV2
CASSLSGTHPNTGELFF	TGTGCCAGCAGCTTATCCGGGACACACCCAAACACCGGGGAGCTGTTTTTT	-	TRBJ2-2	-	TRBV7-3
CASSWEAVMNTEAFF	TGCGCCAGCAGCTGGGAGGCAGTGATGAACACTGAAGCTTTCTTT	-	TRBJ1-1	-	TRBV4-3
CASSQGGPGQPYQPQHF	TGCGCCAGCAGCCAAGGCGGACCGGGACAGCCTTATCAGCCCCAGCATTTT	TRBD1	TRBJ1-5	-	TRBV4-1
CASSLGDRATNEKLFF	TGTGCCAGCAGCTTGGGGGACAGAGCAACTAATGAAAAACTGTTTTTT	TRBD1	TRBJ1-4	-	TRBV5-8
CASSTSTGGGGYTF	TGTGCCAGCAGCACCTCTACAGGGGGAGGGGGCTACACCTTC	TRBD1	TRBJ1-2	-	TRBV5-4
CASSLPGHSTDTQYF	TGCGCCAGCAGCTTGCCGGGACACAGCACAGATACGCAGTATTTT	-	TRBJ2-3	once	TRBV5-1
CASSLRGKEYEQYF	TGTGCCAGCAGTTTGAGGGGGAAGGAGTACGAGCAGTACTTC	-	TRBJ2-7	-	TRBV28
CASSFWSRGTEAFF	TGTGCCAGCAGCTTCTGGTCTAGGGGCACTGAAGCTTTCTTT	-	TRBJ1-1	few	TRBV11-1
CASSGTGAGELFF	TGTGCCAGCAGCGGCACAGGGGCCGGGGAGCTGTTTTTT	TRBD1	TRBJ2-2	-	TRBV7-6
CASRQQGALGEKLFF	TGTGCCAGCAGGCAACAGGGGGCGCTTGGTGAAAAACTGTTTTTT	TRBD1	TRBJ1-4	-	TRBV2
CAWRGPLSRGEQYF	TGTGCCTGGCGAGGTCCCCTCTCTCGAGGTGAGCAGTACTTC	-	TRBJ2-7	-	TRBV30
CASSPLGQGAEKLFF	TGTGCCAGCTCACCACTGGGACAGGGGGCTGAAAAACTGTTTTTT	TRBD1	TRBJ1-4	-	TRBV18
CSVSGGGLSTDTQYF	TGCAGCGTCTCAGGAGGGGGCCTAAGCACAGATACGCAGTATTTT	-	TRBJ2-3	-	TRBV29-1
CAAQQGGMGLHF	TGTGCCGCCCAACAGGGGGGGATGGGCCTCCACTTT	TRBD1	TRBJ1-6	-	TRBV28
CASSPSPQGVDEQFF	TGTGCCAGCAGCCCATCCCCCCAGGGGGTTGATGAGCAGTTCTTC	TRBD1	TRBJ2-1	-	TRBV7-3
CASSYTSGAGNEQFF	TGTGCCAGCAGCTACACTAGCGGGGCGGGGAATGAGCAGTTCTTC	TRBD2	TRBJ2-1	-	TRBV7-3
CASSPGTSSYEQFF	TGTGCCAGCAGCCCAGGGACTTCGAGTTATGAGCAGTTCTTC	-	TRBJ2-1	-	TRBV7-8
CASSFTSGGAGQFF	TGTGCCAGCAGCTTTACTAGCGGGGGGGCTGGGCAGTTCTTC	TRBD2	TRBJ2-1	-	TRBV7-2